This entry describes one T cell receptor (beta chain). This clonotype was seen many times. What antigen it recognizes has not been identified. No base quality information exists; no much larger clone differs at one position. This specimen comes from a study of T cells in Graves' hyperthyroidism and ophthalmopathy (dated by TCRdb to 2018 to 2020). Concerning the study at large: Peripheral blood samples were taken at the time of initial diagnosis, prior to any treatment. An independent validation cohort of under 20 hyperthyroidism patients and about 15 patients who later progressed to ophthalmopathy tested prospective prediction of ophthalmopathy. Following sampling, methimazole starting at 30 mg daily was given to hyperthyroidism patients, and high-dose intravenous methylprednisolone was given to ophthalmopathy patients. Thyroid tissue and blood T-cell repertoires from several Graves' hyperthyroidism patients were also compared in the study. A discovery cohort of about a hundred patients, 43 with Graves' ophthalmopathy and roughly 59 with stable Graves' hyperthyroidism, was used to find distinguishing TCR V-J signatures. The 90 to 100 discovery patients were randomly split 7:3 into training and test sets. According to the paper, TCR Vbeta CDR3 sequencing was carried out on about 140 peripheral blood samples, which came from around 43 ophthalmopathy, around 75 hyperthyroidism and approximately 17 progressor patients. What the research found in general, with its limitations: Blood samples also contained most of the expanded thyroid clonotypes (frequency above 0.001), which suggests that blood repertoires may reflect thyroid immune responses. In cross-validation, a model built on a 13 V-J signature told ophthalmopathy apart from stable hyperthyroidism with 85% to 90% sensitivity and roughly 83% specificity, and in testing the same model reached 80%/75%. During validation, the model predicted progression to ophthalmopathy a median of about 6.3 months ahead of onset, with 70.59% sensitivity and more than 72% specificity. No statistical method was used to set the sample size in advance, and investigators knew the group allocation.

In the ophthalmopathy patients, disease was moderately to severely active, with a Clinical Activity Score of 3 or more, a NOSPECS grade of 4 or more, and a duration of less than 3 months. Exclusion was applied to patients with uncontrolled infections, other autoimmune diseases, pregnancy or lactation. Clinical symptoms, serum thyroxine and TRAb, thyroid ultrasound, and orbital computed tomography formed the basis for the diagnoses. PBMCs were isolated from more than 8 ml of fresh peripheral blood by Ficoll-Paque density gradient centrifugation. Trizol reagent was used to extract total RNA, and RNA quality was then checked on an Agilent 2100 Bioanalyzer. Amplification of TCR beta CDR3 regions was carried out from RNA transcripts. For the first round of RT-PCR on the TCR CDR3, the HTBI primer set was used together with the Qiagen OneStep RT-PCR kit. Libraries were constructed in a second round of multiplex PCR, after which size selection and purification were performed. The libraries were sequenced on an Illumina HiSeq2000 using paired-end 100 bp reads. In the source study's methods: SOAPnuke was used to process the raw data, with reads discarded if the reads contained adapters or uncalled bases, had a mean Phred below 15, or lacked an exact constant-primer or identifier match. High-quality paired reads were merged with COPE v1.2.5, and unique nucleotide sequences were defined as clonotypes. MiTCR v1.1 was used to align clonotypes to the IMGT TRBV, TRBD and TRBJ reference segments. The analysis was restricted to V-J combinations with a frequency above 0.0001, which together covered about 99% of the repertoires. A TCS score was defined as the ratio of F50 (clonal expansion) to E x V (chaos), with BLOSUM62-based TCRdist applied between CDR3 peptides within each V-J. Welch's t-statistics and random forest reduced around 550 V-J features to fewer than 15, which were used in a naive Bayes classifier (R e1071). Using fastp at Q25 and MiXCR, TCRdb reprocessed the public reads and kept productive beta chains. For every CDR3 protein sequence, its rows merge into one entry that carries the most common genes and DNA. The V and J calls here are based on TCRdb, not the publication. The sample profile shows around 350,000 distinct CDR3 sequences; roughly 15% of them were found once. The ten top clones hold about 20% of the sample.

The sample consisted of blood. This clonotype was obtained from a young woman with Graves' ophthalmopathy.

CDR3 loop: CASSPRQGMNTEAFF. The sequenced DNA: TGTGCCAGCAGCCCCCGACAGGGTATGAACACTGAAGCTTTCTTT. The chain uses TRBV11-2 and TRBJ1-1, and TRBD1 aligns with 7 junction nucleotides. The germline V gene specifies SGHAT as CDR1 and FQNNGV as CDR2. V is pruned by 5 bases and J by 0 bases, leaving 6 bases of the junction without a gene match. Reading from cysteine to phenylalanine, the CDR3 counts 15 amino acids. Solely the CDR3 DNA is kept, with 45 bases framed from the first base.